The clone carrying this T cell receptor beta chain was detected ten times or more. Its antigen is not identified. These data originate in a study of T cells in Graves' hyperthyroidism and ophthalmopathy. Findings and limits, study-wide: By a 13 V-J model, ophthalmopathy was set apart from stable hyperthyroidism.

The source material, RNA transcripts, was used to amplify TCR beta CDR3 regions. HTBI primers were employed in a first-round RT-PCR of the TCR CDR3. TCRdb processed the multiplex PCR reads anew with MiXCR; each CDR3 protein has one entry. Of 550,000 to 600,000 distinct CDR3 sequences in the sample, 14% were seen once. V shed 5 bases, J shed 8 bases, and the junction held 6 bases outside the gene matches. CDR3 length equals 14 residues. Germline values: CDR1 SEHNR, CDR2 FQNEAQ (reference sequence). Any patient presenting with uncontrolled infection, other autoimmune disease, pregnancy or lactation was left out. Every diagnosis used clinical symptoms, serum thyroxine and TRAb, thyroid ultrasound and orbital computed tomography.

The source material was blood. The TCR sequence derives from a young woman with Graves' ophthalmopathy. The chain employs TRBV7-9 and TRBJ2-2; the match to TRBD1 covers 9 bases. The CDR3 region is CASSPRQGDGELFF. The CDR3 nucleotides read TGTGCCAGCAGCCCCAGACAGGGGGATGGGGAGCTGTTTTTT.